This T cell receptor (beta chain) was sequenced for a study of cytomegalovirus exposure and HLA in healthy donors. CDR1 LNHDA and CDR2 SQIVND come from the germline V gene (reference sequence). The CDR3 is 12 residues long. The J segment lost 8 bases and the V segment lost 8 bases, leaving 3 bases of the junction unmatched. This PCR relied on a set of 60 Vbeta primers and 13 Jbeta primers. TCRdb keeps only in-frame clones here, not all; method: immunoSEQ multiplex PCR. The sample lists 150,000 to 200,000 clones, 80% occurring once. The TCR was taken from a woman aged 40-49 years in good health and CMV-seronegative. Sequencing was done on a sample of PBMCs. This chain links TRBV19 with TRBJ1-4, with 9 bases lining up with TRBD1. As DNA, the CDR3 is TGTGCCAGTCACGGACAGGGGGAAAAACTGTTTTTT. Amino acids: CASHGQGEKLFF.